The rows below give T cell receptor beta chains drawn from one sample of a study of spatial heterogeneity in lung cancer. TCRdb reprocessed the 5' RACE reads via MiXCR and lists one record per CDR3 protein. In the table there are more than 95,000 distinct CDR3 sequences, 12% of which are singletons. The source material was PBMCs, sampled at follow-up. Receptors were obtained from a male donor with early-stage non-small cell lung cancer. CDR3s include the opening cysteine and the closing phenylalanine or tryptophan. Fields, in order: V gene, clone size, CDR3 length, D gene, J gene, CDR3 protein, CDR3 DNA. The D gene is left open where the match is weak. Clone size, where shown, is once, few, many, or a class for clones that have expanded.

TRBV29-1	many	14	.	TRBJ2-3	CSVDPRGISDTQYF	TGCAGCGTTGACCCCCGGGGAATTTCAGATACGCAGTATTTT
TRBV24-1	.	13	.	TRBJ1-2	CATSDVDFYGYTF	TGTGCCACCAGTGATGTGGACTTCTATGGCTACACCTTC
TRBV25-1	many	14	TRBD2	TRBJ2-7	CASSDRGTSYEQYF	TGTGCCAGCAGTGACCGCGGGACTAGTTACGAGCAGTACTTC
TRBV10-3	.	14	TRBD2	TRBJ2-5	CAISAGGPSETQYF	TGTGCCATCAGTGCGGGGGGGCCGTCAGAGACCCAGTACTTC
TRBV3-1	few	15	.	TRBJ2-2	CASSQDGGVTGELFF	TGTGCCAGCAGCCAAGATGGAGGAGTCACCGGGGAGCTGTTTTTT
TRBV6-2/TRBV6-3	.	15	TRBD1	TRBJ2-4	CASRTPGQTRNIQYF	TGTGCCAGCAGAACCCCGGGACAGACGCGAAACATTCAGTACTTC
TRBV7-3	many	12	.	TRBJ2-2	CASSFGTGELFF	TGTGCCAGCAGCTTTGGGACCGGGGAGCTGTTTTTT
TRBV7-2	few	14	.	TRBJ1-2	CASSLGQQSYGYTF	TGTGCCAGCAGCTTAGGACAGCAGAGCTATGGCTACACCTTC
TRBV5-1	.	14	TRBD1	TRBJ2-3	CASSTSTGEDTQYF	TGCGCCAGCAGCACTTCGACAGGGGAGGATACGCAGTATTTT
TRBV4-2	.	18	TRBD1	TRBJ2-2	CASSQEGSGGRNTGELFF	TGTGCCAGCAGCCAAGAGGGTTCAGGGGGCCGCAACACCGGGGAGCTGTTTTTT
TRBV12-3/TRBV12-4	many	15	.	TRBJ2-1	CASSFSQTSYNEQFF	TGTGCCAGCAGTTTCAGCCAGACCTCTTACAATGAGCAGTTCTTC
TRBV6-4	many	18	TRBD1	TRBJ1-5	CASSDSTSSGQGNQPQHF	TGTGCCAGCAGTGACTCTACAAGTTCGGGACAGGGTAATCAGCCCCAGCATTTT
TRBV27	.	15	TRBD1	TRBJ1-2	CASSFRGRTHYGYTF	TGTGCCAGCAGTTTCAGGGGGCGAACTCACTATGGCTACACCTTC
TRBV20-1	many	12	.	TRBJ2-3	CSASFSTDTQYF	TGCAGTGCTAGTTTCAGCACAGATACGCAGTATTTT
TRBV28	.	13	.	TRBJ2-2	CASSFSMSGELFF	TGTGCCAGCAGTTTCAGTATGTCCGGGGAGCTGTTTTTT
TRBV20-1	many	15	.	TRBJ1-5	CSAGKGGLSNQPQHF	TGCAGTGCTGGGAAGGGTGGATTGAGCAATCAGCCCCAGCATTTT
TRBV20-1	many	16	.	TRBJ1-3	CSAREGSRVGGNTIYF	TGCAGTGCTAGAGAAGGTAGCAGGGTGGGTGGAAACACCATATATTTT
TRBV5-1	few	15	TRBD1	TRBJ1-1	CASSKDRAENTEAFF	TGCGCCAGCAGCAAGGACAGGGCAGAGAACACTGAAGCTTTCTTT
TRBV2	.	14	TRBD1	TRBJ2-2	CASIEQGDTGELFF	TGTGCCAGCATTGAACAGGGGGACACCGGGGAGCTGTTTTTT
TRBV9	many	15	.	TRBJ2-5	CASSVGGPQQETQYF	TGTGCCAGCAGCGTAGGGGGACCCCAACAAGAGACCCAGTACTTC
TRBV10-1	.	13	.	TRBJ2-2	CASSERNTGELFF	TGCGCCAGCAGTGAGCGGAACACCGGGGAGCTGTTTTTT
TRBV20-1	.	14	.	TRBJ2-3	CSAGPHGGTDTQYF	TGCAGTGCTGGCCCGCACGGGGGCACAGATACGCAGTATTTT
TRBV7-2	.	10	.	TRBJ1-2	CATVFYGYTF	TGTGCCACCGTTTTCTATGGCTACACCTTC
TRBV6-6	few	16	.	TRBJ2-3	CASTPGGGAIADTQYF	TGTGCCAGCACCCCCGGAGGGGGGGCGATCGCAGATACGCAGTATTTT
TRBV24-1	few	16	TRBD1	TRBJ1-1	CATRGTGGGRNTEAFF	TGTGCCACCCGTGGGACAGGGGGTGGTAGGAACACTGAAGCTTTCTTT
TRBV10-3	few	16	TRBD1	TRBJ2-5	CAISRATGGGRETQYF	TGTGCCATCAGTAGGGCGACAGGGGGCGGACGGGAGACCCAGTACTTC
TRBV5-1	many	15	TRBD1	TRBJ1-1	CASSPQTGAGREAFF	TGCGCCAGCAGCCCCCAGACAGGGGCGGGTCGTGAAGCTTTCTTT
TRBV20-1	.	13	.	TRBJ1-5	CRAKDSNNQPQHF	TGCAGAGCTAAAGACAGCAACAATCAGCCCCAGCATTTT
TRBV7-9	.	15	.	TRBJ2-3	CASSLATPNTDTQYF	TGTGCCAGCAGCTTAGCGACTCCCAACACAGATACGCAGTATTTT
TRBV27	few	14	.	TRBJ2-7	CASSVEDASYEQYF	TGTGCCAGCAGTGTTGAGGACGCCTCCTACGAGCAGTACTTC
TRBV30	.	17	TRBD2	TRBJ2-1	CAWSGDTSGGLYNEQFF	TGTGCCTGGAGTGGGGACACTAGCGGGGGACTTTACAATGAGCAGTTCTTC
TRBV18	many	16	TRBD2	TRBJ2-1	CASSPGGGYSYNEQFF	TGTGCCAGCTCACCGGGCGGGGGTTACTCCTACAATGAGCAGTTCTTC
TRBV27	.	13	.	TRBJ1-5	CASSQTRSQPQHF	TGTGCCAGCAGTCAAACCAGGAGTCAGCCCCAGCATTTT
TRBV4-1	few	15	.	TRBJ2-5	CASSQDEGVQETQYF	TGCGCCAGCAGCCAAGATGAAGGGGTTCAGGAGACCCAGTACTTC
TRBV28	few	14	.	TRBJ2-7	CASSLRAPSYEQYF	TGTGCCAGCAGTTTACGGGCCCCAAGCTACGAGCAGTACTTC
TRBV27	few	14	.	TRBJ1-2	CASSLSALGYGYTF	TGTGCCAGCAGTTTATCCGCACTCGGCTATGGCTACACCTTC
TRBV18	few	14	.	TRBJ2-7	CASSPSRSSYEQYF	TGTGCCAGCTCACCATCTAGAAGCTCCTACGAGCAGTACTTC
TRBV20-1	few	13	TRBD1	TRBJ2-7	CSADRTGEYEQYF	TGCAGTGCAGATCGGACAGGGGAGTACGAGCAGTACTTC